Below, 6 T cell receptor beta chains from the same sample are listed, as sequenced in a study of spatial heterogeneity in lung cancer. Study-level points and caveats: Tumoral mutation counts were tracked by counts of expanded intratumoral alpha and beta TCRs.

Each CDR3 protein is one row after TCRdb ran MiXCR on the 5' RACE reads. The sample has 7,000 or so distinct CDR3 sequences, around a tenth seen once. Time point meaning: sample taken at primary tumor resection. No antigen has been assigned to these receptors. This specimen was lung tumor tissue, taken at surgery. The receptors derive from a female donor with early-stage non-small cell lung cancer.

This clonotype occurred a few times. The chain recombines TRBV7-2 with TRBJ2-3; a weak D match, TRBD2 (6 bases). Trimming cost V 5 bases and J 6 bases, with 15 bases left between them. CDR1 SGHTA and CDR2 FQGNSA come from the germline V gene. The CDR3 length is 14 residues. The CDR3 DNA is TGTGCCAGCAGCCCAGGGAGTCGGGGGGATACGCAGTATTTT. Amino acids: CASSPGSRGDTQYF.

This rearrangement joins TRBV6-2 or TRBV6-3 to TRBJ1-2; D might be TRBD1 (5 bases). CDR1 MNHEY and CDR2 SVGEGT come from the germline V gene. V lost 6 bases, J lost 3 bases, and 17 bases lay in between. The CDR3 has 15 amino acids. The CDR3 DNA reads TGTGCCAGCAGAAAACCGGGGCAGGCGGACTATGGCTACACCTTC. Its protein product is CASRKPGQADYGYTF.

This clonotype is classed as medium-sized (0.01 to 0.1%). The chain carries TRBV5-1 and TRBJ1-5, with D perhaps matching TRBD1 (5 bases). Germline lookup yields CDR1 SGHRS and CDR2 YFSETQ. The length of the CDR3 is 15 residues. The ends were cut back, 4 bases at V and 5 bases at J, with 16 bases in the middle. The CDR3 DNA reads as TGCGCCAGCAGCCCGGGGGACCCCGGGCATCAGCCCCAGCATTTT. Translating gives CASSPGDPGHQPQHF.

The gene calls are TRBV11-3 and TRBJ1-6, with TRBD1 as a possible D gene (5 bases). The germline CDR1 and CDR2 sequences are SGHNT and YENEEA. Trimming left V 7 bases short and J 7 bases short, with 14 bases between. The CDR3 covers 14 residues. The CDR3 protein is CASIVQVCNSPLHF. CDR3 nucleotides: TGTGCCAGCATCGTACAGGTTTGCAATTCACCCCTCCACTTT.

This chain uses TRBV5-1 with TRBJ2-5; 7 nucleotides line up with TRBD2. V dropped 0 bases and J dropped 2; count of bases not matched to a gene: 7. This CDR3 spans 16 amino acids. Looked up from germline, CDR1 is SGHRS and CDR2 is YFSETQ. This CDR3 reads CASSLATGGAQETQYF. Here the CDR3 DNA reads TGCGCCAGCAGCTTGGCAACGGGAGGAGCACAAGAGACCCAGTACTTC.

This clonotype is labeled medium-sized. The DNA for the CDR3 is TGCGCCAGCAGCTTGAGGGGACAGGGATTGTATGGCGACACTGAAGCTTTCTTT. Translating gives CASSLRGQGLYGDTEAFF. The genes are TRBV5-1 and TRBJ1-1; 9 bases are shared with TRBD1. The ends lost 1 base at V and 3 bases at J; junction bases unmatched: 13. The CDR3 totals 18 residues. Germline V gene data show CDR1 as SGHRS and CDR2 as YFSETQ.